A single sample gave rise to the 2 T cell receptor beta chains below, sequenced in a study of Ad26.COV2.S vaccination and SARS-CoV-2 variants. Sequencing was performed with immunoSEQ multiplex PCR; in TCRdb, only in-frame clones are kept and a portion is missing. This table holds around 420,000 clones, roughly 90% found once. Treatment denoted: around 19 received Ad26.COV2.S at low or high dose, single or two shots; 5 received placebo; per-sample allocation not given. Sample collection was performed on day 63 after the first vaccine or placebo injection. The sample in question was peripheral blood, obtained in a trial of Ad26.COV2.S vaccine versus placebo. The source of these receptors is a person between 18 and 59 years old who received the Ad26.COV2.S COVID-19 vaccine or a placebo.

The J gene is TRBJ2-3, the V gene TRBV7-2; 7 bases are shared with TRBD1. Germline loops: CDR1 SGHTA, CDR2 FQGNSA. Trimming cost V 2 bases and J 5 bases; bases outside gene matches: 4. The CDR3 spans 14 residues. The CDR3 loop reads CASSLLTGIDTQYF. CDR3 coding DNA: TGTGCCAGCAGCTTACTGACAGGGATAGATACGCAGTATTTT.

V and J are TRBV6-2 or TRBV6-3 and TRBJ2-7; the D gene is possibly TRBD1 (6 bases). Trimming shortened V by 6 bases and J by 2 bases, and 14 bases separated the two germline ends. The germline gives CDR1 MNHEY, CDR2 SVGEGT. CDR3 length: 14 amino acids. CDR3 residues: CASSEQGVAYEQYF. CDR3 in DNA: TGTGCCAGCAGCGAACAGGGTGTAGCCTACGAGCAGTACTTC.